This T cell receptor beta chain was documented in a study of naive and memory T cell subsets. Study conclusions and caveats: Potentially, T cell activation and differentiation skew this RNA-based measurement.

This clonotype has ten or more counts. What it binds is not known. Four PCR rounds used nested alpha and beta constant region primers plus the SP2 primer. TCRdb fed the 5' RACE reads into MiXCR, producing one record per CDR3 protein. Of roughly 62,000 distinct CDR3 sequences listed, 6% to 8.5% are singletons. Looked up from germline, CDR1 is PRHDT and CDR2 is FYEKMQ (reference sequence). V gave up 6 bases and J gave up 4 bases; unmatched junction bases: 8. The CDR3 runs to 15 residues. The library had UMIs added by 3' ligation of an oligonucleotide to TCR cDNA. The chain recombines TRBV13 with TRBJ2-1; 8 positions match TRBD2. This TCR came from a female donor in good health. CDR3 in amino acids: CASSLDSGAYNEQFF. The CDR3 DNA sequence: TGTGCCAGCAGTCTGGATAGCGGGGCTTACAATGAGCAGTTCTTC.